The sequence of this T cell receptor (beta chain) was determined in a study of a mutant IDH1 vaccine in newly diagnosed glioma. The CDR3 runs 14 residues. Germline loops: CDR1 SSHAT, CDR2 FNYEAQ (reference sequence). Assay used: immunoSEQ multiplex PCR; TCRdb lists only in-frame clones, some missing. The sample shows 30,000 to 40,000 clones, about four fifths of them seen only once. About this clone: Its cognate antigen is unknown. An end of the junction differs from the germline gene, which may be a read error.

Time point reported: week 35, safety follow-up. In every dose of vaccine, 300 ug of mutant IDH1 20-mer peptide was given alongside topical imiquimod. The receptor comes from a woman under 30 with glioma. The sequencing used PBMCs, collected from a glioma patient whose treatment included an IDH1 peptide vaccine. The rearrangement uses TRBV7-7 and TRBJ1-3; 7 positions match TRBD1. This CDR3 reads CASSSGQPGNTIYF. The CDR3, as DNA: TGTGCTAGCAGCTCGGGACAGCCTGGAAACACCATATATTTT.